The 17 T cell receptor beta chains in this list originate from one sample, sequenced in a study of identical twins. TCRdb fed the 5' RACE reads into MiXCR, producing one record per CDR3 protein. The repertoire holds nearly 900,000 distinct CDR3 sequences, with 12% as singletons. These data are also associated with another study on yellow fever vaccine responses in identical twins.

Sequenced input: PBMCs. The receptors here all came from a woman aged 18-29 years in good health.

The rearrangement links TRBV28 to TRBJ2-4; D unresolved. This CDR3 region has 14 residues. Per the germline V gene, CDR1 is MDHEN and CDR2 is SYDVKM. The V end lost 4 bases, the J end lost 1 base, and 8 bases lay between the germline ends. The CDR3 region is CASSWLGAKNIQYF. CDR3 sequence (DNA): TGTGCCAGCAGTTGGTTGGGGGCCAAAAACATTCAGTACTTC.

The chain uses TRBV13 and TRBJ1-6, with D possibly being TRBD1 (6 bases). The V and J ends lost 8 bases and 7 bases respectively, with 18 bases between them. Germline V lookup: CDR1 PRHDT, CDR2 FYEKMQ (reference sequence). The CDR3 is made up of 15 amino acids. CDR3 in amino acids: CASERSGTSNSPLHF. CDR3 nucleotides: TGTGCCAGCGAACGGTCCGGGACAAGCAATTCACCCCTCCACTTT.

This clonotype was seen a few times. The chain has TRBV6-5 and TRBJ2-1; D perhaps matches TRBD1 (6 bases). Germline loops: CDR1 MNHEY, CDR2 SVGAGI. V shed 0 bases and J shed 8 bases, with 20 bases lying between them. This CDR3 region has 17 residues. CDR3 residues: CASSYSKGGVTLYEQFF. CDR3 coding DNA: TGTGCCAGCAGTTACTCGAAAGGGGGAGTAACGTTATATGAGCAGTTCTTC.

Only a few counts were recorded for this clonotype. This chain joins TRBV12-3 or TRBV12-4 and TRBJ1-1; TRBD1 matches 10 bases. CDR3 size: 15 residues. Trimming removed 6 bases from V and 5 bases from J; junction bases left unmatched: 9. The CDR3 spells CASRRQGARRTEAFF. CDR3 DNA: TGTGCCAGCAGACGACAGGGGGCGCGTAGGACTGAAGCTTTCTTT.

At least ten counts were recorded for this clonotype. This chain links TRBV12-3 or TRBV12-4 with TRBJ1-4; D is uncertain. The CDR3 runs to 13 residues. V shed 3 bases and J shed 6 bases, with 8 bases lying between them. The CDR3 is CASSLREHEKLFF. CDR3 in DNA: TGTGCCAGCAGTTTGAGGGAGCATGAAAAACTGTTTTTT.

This clonotype was detected many times. This chain links TRBV29-1 with TRBJ1-2; the D is unclear. The germline V and J ends were trimmed by 1 base and 4 bases, with 10 bases remaining between them. Germline CDR1 SQVTM, CDR2 ANQGSEA. The CDR3 length is 13 residues. The CDR3 DNA reads as TGCAGCGTTGAAGTATCTCCCACCTATGGCTACACCTTC. This encodes CSVEVSPTYGYTF.

This clonotype was picked up a small number of times. The chain recombines TRBV15 with TRBJ2-2, with D perhaps given as TRBD1 or TRBD2 (6 bases each). The germline V gene encodes CDR1 LNHNV and CDR2 YYDKDF (reference sequence). This CDR3 is 13 amino acids long. With 7 bases removed from V and 5 bases from J, the gap between germline ends came to 11 bases. CDR3 sequence reads: CATTTGATGELFF. CDR3 nucleotide sequence: TGTGCCACCACGACGGGGGCTACCGGGGAGCTGTTTTTT.

There are a few counts of this clonotype. The rearrangement joins TRBV20-1 to TRBJ2-7; 10 bases are a match to TRBD2. The CDR3 sequence is 14 residues long. The V and J ends lost 0 bases and 2 bases, in that order; junction bases with no gene match: 1. The germline gives CDR1 DFQATT, CDR2 SNEGSKA (reference sequence). CDR3 protein: CSARETSGAYEQYF. As DNA, the CDR3 is TGCAGTGCTAGAGAAACTAGCGGGGCCTACGAGCAGTACTTC.

J is TRBJ1-1 and V is TRBV2; D is possibly TRBD1 (5 bases). CDR1 and CDR2 from the germline V gene are SNHLY and FYNNEI. Trimming took 3 bases from V and 0 from J, leaving 8 bases between them. The CDR3 contains 14 residues. CDR3 region: CASSDGALNTEAFF. CDR3 nucleotide sequence: TGTGCCAGCAGTGACGGGGCCTTGAACACTGAAGCTTTCTTT.

This clonotype was seen ten or more times. This chain connects TRBV7-2 to TRBJ2-1; 8 bases align to TRBD2. Germline V CDR1 and CDR2: SGHTA, FQGNSA. The V gene end was trimmed by 4 bases and the J gene end by 7 bases; junction bases not matched to a gene: 6. The CDR3 is made up of 14 amino acids. CDR3 sequence reads: CASSSTIAGNEQFF. The CDR3 DNA sequence: TGTGCCAGCAGCTCAACTATAGCGGGGAATGAGCAGTTCTTC.

This clonotype was detected only a few times. The V gene is TRBV5-1, the J gene TRBJ2-7; 7 bases agree with TRBD2. V shed 4 bases, J shed 1 base, and the junction held 11 bases outside the gene matches. CDR1 is SGHRS, CDR2 YFSETQ, per germline. The CDR3 is 16 amino acids. CDR3 region: CASSRGVDTRSYEQYF. CDR3 bases: TGCGCCAGCAGCCGGGGGGTCGATACAAGGTCCTACGAGCAGTACTTC. Based on the CDR3 plus reference TRBV5-1 and TRBJ2-7, the full variable domain is KAGVTQTPRYLIKTRGQQVTLSCSPISGHRSVSWYQQTPGQGLQFLFEYFSETQRNKGNFPGRFSGRQFSNSRSEMNVSTLELGDSALYLCASSRGVDTRSYEQYFGPGTRLTVT.

CDR3 nucleotides: TGCAGTGCTAGAGATAAGGGGGAGCGGGGGGCCCAGGATACGCAGTATTTT. Its translation: CSARDKGERGAQDTQYF. The genes are TRBV20-1 and TRBJ2-3; 9 nucleotides line up with TRBD2. Germline V gene sequence: CDR1 DFQATT, CDR2 SNEGSKA (reference sequence). This CDR3 is built from 17 residues. V shed 0 bases, J shed 6 bases, and the junction held 13 bases outside the gene matches.

This chain connects TRBV10-1 to TRBJ2-2, with 8 bases lining up with TRBD2. This CDR3 spans 16 amino acids. Trimming removed 6 bases from V and 5 bases from J; junction bases left unmatched: 11. From germline, CDR1 is WNHNN and CDR2 SYGVQD (reference sequence). CDR3 in amino acids: CASSAGLAQGTGELFF. CDR3 DNA sequence: TGCGCCAGCAGCGCCGGACTAGCTCAGGGGACCGGGGAGCTGTTTTTT.

A few counts support this clonotype. This sequence joins TRBV25-1 and TRBJ2-1, with D perhaps TRBD1 or TRBD2 (5 bases each). The CDR3 has 16 residues. The V end lost 0 bases, the J end lost 4 bases, and 13 bases lay between the germline ends. The V gene's germline CDR1 is MGHDK and CDR2 SYGVNS. CDR3 protein: CASSEYPGTNYNEQFF. In DNA form, the CDR3 reads TGTGCCAGCAGTGAATACCCCGGGACCAATTACAATGAGCAGTTCTTC.

This clonotype has more than one count but fewer than ten. CDR3 region: CASSLSGGISSGANVLTF. In nucleotides, the CDR3 is TGTGCCAGCAGTTTATCGGGGGGAATAAGCTCTGGGGCCAACGTCCTGACTTTC. V usage is TRBV28 and J usage is TRBJ2-6, with TRBD2 matching 7 bases. The germline gives CDR1 MDHEN, CDR2 SYDVKM. The junction had 6 bases not matched to a gene; V was cut back by 1 base and J by 0 bases. This CDR3 has 18 amino acids.

The V gene is TRBV28, the J gene TRBJ2-3; no reliable D call. CDR1 MDHEN and CDR2 SYDVKM come from the germline V gene. The V end was cut by 8 bases, the J end by 4 bases, with 16 bases between. The CDR3 runs 14 residues. In DNA, the CDR3 is TGTGCCAGCGAAATGAATCGGGCCCCAGATACGCAGTATTTT. It yields the protein CASEMNRAPDTQYF.

This clonotype was seen ten or more times. The chain joins TRBV5-1 to TRBJ2-1; D unresolved. Germline-derived CDR1 and CDR2 are SGHRS and YFSETQ. There are 14 residues in the CDR3. Deletions cut 2 bases from V and 7 bases from J, with 13 bases between. CDR3 residues: CASSFGSRWNEQFF. The CDR3, as DNA: TGCGCCAGCAGCTTCGGCTCCAGGTGGAATGAGCAGTTCTTC.